This T cell receptor beta chain was profiled in a study of blood T cell repertoires in COVID-19. Profiling relied on immunoSEQ multiplex PCR, and the TCRdb table lists in-frame clones only, not all of them. Here the sample spans under 150,000 clones, roughly three quarters being singletons. This clone appeared a single time. Germline CDR1 reads SNHLY; CDR2 reads FYNNEI. The CDR3 is made up of 15 amino acids. Unmatched junction bases numbered 14, after V lost 4 bases and J lost 12 bases. V gene TRBV2 combines with J gene TRBJ2-1, with 8 bases matching TRBD2. This clonotype was sampled from a man older than 75 with acute or convalescent COVID-19. The sequencing sample was made of peripheral blood. CDR3 sequence reads: CASSVGGGGFFVQFF. CDR3 nucleotide sequence: TGTGCCAGCAGTGTCGGTGGCGGGGGGTTTTTTGTGCAGTTCTTC. Full variable domain (missing parts from reference TRBV2 and TRBJ2-1): EPEVTQTPSHQVTQMGQEVILRCVPISNHLYFYWYRQILGQKVEFLVSFYNNEISEKSEIFDDQFSVERPDGSNFTLKIRSTKLEDSAMYFCASSVGGGGFFVQFFGPGTRLTVL.